The following is a T cell receptor (beta chain) sequence with its context. This clonotype is judged medium-sized (0.01 to 0.1%). Its binding antigen is unknown. No much larger clonotype is one base removed from it; base qualities were not supplied. For repertoire sequencing, the TCR beta CDR3 regions were amplified from RNA transcripts. The first round was an RT-PCR using HTBI primers with the Qiagen OneStep RT-PCR kit, and this first round was followed by a second-round multiplex PCR, then size selection and purification. Libraries were sequenced on an Illumina HiSeq2000 using paired-end 100 bp reads. The authors' pipeline ran thus. SOAPnuke was used for read processing, and reads with adapters, uncalled bases, a mean Phred below 15, or no exact constant-primer or identifier match were discarded. COPE v1.2.5 was used to merge high-quality paired reads. Unique nucleotide sequences were defined as clonotypes and aligned to IMGT TRB V, D and J references using MiTCR v1.1. Analysis was restricted to V-J combinations with a frequency above 0.0001, which covered 99% to 99.2% of repertoires. A TCR clonal expansion and chaos score per V-J combination was defined as the ratio of F50 clonal expansion to chaos observed in the TCRdist matrix. Welch's t-statistics and random forest were used to reduce features to more than ten V-J combinations, which were fed into a naive Bayes classifier. The similarity between thyroid and blood repertoires was quantified using the Morisita-Horn index. TCRdb reworked the public reads: Q25 trimming with fastp, MiXCR clone assembly, productive beta chains retained. Each CDR3 protein appears once, grouped with its most common genes and DNA. The authors' filters were not applied to this entry. The sample data list about 25,000 distinct CDR3 sequences, and 48% of these were observed just once. The ten largest clonotypes hold approximately 7% of the sample.

This specimen comes from a study of Graves' ophthalmopathy and Graves' hyperthyroidism (dated by TCRdb to the late 2010s). Looking at the study overall: Peripheral blood was collected before any treatment was given, at the time of initial diagnosis. The study used signatures of the TCR beta repertoire to tell Graves' ophthalmopathy apart from Graves' hyperthyroidism and to predict which patients would progress to ophthalmopathy. In total, approximately 130 blood samples were TCR-sequenced: 40 to 45 ophthalmopathy, around 75 hyperthyroidism and some 17 hyperthyroidism-to-ophthalmopathy patients. To explore V-J signatures distinguishing ophthalmopathy from hyperthyroidism, a discovery set of 100 or so patients (roughly 44 ophthalmopathy, over 55 stable hyperthyroidism) was enrolled. An independent validation cohort was composed of around 19 hyperthyroidism patients and about 16 patients who later progressed from hyperthyroidism to ophthalmopathy. In more than five hyperthyroidism patients, the T-cell repertoires found in thyroid tissue were compared with those found in blood. Following sampling, methimazole starting at 30 mg daily was administered to hyperthyroidism patients, and high-dose intravenous methylprednisolone was administered to ophthalmopathy patients.

Stable hyperthyroidism was defined as no progression to ophthalmopathy within 18 months of follow-up. The hyperthyroidism patients were 18 to 65 years old and newly diagnosed, with a disease duration of less than 2 months. Patients with other autoimmune diseases, uncontrolled infections, pregnancy or lactation were excluded. Diagnosis relied on clinical symptoms, serum thyroxine, TRAb, thyroid ultrasound and orbital computed tomography. Using Ficoll-Paque density gradient centrifugation, PBMCs were isolated from about 9.4 ml of fresh peripheral blood. Total RNA was extracted with Trizol reagent and quality-checked on an Agilent 2100 Bioanalyzer. What the research found in general, with its limitations: No statistical method was used to set the sample size in advance, and the investigators knew which group each participant was assigned to. Ophthalmopathy was separated from stable hyperthyroidism by the 13-signature model with 85% to 90% sensitivity and less than 82% specificity in cross-validation and with 80%/75% in the test set. Among expanded thyroid clonotypes with frequency above 0.001, most also showed up in blood, which suggests that blood repertoires may reflect the thyroid immune response. In validation, the model predicted ophthalmopathy progression with about 64% sensitivity and about 77% specificity; some 13 predicted patients were CT-confirmed with GO in a median of roughly 6.8 months.

The CDR3 goes from the cysteine to the phenylalanine over 13 residues. Only CDR3 DNA is held: 39 bases, read in frame from base 1. The V end loses 3 bases and the J end loses 4 bases, and a stretch of 7 bases separates them. Sequences SGHTA (CDR1) and FQGTGA (CDR2) are obtained from the germline V gene. The sequenced sample was peripheral blood. This receptor was taken from an adult woman with stable Graves' hyperthyroidism. The chain links TRBV7-3 with TRBJ2-1, with the D gene not confidently named. At the DNA level, the sequence is TGTGCCAGCAGCTTGAACTATTACAATGAGCAGTTCTTC. It translates as CASSLNYYNEQFF.